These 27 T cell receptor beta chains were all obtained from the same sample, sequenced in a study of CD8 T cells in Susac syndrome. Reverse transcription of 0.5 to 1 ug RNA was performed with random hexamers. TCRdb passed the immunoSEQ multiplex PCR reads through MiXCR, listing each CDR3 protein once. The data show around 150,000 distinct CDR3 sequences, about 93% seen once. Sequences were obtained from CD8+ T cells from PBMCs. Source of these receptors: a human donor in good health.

CDR3 sequence (DNA): TGTGCCAGCAGAGGATTTTATGGCTACACCTTC. It yields the protein CASRGFYGYTF. V and J are TRBV27 and TRBJ1-2; D gene uncertain. From germline, CDR1 is MNHEY and CDR2 SMNVEV (reference sequence). The CDR3 has 11 residues. The V gene lost 6 bases and the J gene lost 5 bases, with 7 bases spanning the gap.

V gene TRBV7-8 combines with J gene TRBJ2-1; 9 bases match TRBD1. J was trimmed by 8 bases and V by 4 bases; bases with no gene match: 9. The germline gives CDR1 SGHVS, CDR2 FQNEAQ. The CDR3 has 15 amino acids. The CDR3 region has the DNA TGTGCCAGCAGCTGGGGGGACAGGGAGATTGATGAGCAGTTCTTC. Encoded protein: CASSWGDREIDEQFF.

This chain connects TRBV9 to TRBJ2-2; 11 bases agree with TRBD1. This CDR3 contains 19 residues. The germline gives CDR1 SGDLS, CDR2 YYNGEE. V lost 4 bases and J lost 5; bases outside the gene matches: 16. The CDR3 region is CASSTPGQGVYRRTGELFF. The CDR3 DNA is TGTGCCAGCAGCACCCCGGGACAGGGGGTGTATAGGCGAACCGGGGAGCTGTTTTTT.

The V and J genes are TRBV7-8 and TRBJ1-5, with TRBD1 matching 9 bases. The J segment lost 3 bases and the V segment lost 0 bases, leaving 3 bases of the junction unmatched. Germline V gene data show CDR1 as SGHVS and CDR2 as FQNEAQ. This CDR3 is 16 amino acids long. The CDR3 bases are TGTGCCAGCAGCTTAGCCGGGACAGGGATCAATCAGCCCCAGCATTTT. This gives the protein CASSLAGTGINQPQHF.

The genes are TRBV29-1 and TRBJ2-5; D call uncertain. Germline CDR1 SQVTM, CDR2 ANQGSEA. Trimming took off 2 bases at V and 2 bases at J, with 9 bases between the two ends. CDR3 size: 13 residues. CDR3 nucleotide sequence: TGCAGCGTTGAATCCCCCCAGCAAGAGACCCAGTACTTC. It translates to CSVESPQQETQYF.

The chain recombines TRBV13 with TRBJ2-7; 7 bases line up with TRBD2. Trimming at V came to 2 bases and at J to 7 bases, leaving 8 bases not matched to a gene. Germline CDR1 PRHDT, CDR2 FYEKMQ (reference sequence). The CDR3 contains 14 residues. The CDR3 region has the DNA TGTGCCAGCAGCTTACTCGCGGGAGTGAGGGAGCAGTACTTC. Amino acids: CASSLLAGVREQYF.

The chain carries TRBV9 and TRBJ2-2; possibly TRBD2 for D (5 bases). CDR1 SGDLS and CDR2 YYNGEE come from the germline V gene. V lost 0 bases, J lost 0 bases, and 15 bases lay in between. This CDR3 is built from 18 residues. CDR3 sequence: CASSVAKPPSPNTGELFF. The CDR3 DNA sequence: TGTGCCAGCAGCGTAGCTAAACCCCCTAGCCCGAACACCGGGGAGCTGTTTTTT.

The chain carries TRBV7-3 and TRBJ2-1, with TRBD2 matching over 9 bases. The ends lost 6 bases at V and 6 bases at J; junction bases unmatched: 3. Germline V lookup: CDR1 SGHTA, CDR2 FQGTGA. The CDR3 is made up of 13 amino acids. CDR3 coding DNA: TGTGCCAGCAGTCTAGCGGGATTCAATGAGCAGTTCTTC. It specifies CASSLAGFNEQFF. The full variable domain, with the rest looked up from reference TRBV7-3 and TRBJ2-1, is GAGVSQTPSNKVTEKGKYVELRCDPISGHTALYWYRQSLGQGPEFLIYFQGTGAADDSGLPNDRFFAVRPEGSVSTLKIQRTERGDSAVYLCASSLAGFNEQFFGPGTRLTVL.

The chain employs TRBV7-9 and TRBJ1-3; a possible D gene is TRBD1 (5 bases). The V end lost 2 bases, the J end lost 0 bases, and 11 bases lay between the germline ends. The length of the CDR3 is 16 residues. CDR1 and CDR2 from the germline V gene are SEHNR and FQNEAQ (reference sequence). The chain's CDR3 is CASSLRTGDSGNTIYF. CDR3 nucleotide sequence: TGTGCCAGCAGCTTACGGACGGGGGACTCTGGAAACACCATATATTTT. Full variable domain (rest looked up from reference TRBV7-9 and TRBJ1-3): DTGVSQNPRHKITKRGQNVTFRCDPISEHNRLYWYRQTLGQGPEFLTYFQNEAQLEKSRLLSDRFSAERPKGSFSTLEIQRTEQGDSAMYLCASSLRTGDSGNTIYFGEGSWLTVV.

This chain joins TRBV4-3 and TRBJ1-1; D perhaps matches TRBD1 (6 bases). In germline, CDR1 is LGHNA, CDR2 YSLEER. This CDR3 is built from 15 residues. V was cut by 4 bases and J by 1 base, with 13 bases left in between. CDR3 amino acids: CASSLSGAQNTEAFF. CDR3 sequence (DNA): TGCGCCAGCAGCCTATCAGGGGCGCAGAACACTGAAGCTTTCTTT.

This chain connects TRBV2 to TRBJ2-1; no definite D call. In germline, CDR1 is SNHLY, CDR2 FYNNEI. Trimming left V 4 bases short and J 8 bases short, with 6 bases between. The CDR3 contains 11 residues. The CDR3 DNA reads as TGTGCCAGCAGTGTTGACTATGAGCAGTTCTTC. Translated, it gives CASSVDYEQFF.

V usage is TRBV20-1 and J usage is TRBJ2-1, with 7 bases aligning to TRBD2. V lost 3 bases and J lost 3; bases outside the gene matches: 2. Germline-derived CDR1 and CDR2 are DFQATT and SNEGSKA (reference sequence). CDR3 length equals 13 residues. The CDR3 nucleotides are TGCAGTGCTAGGGGGAGGGGCTACAATGAGCAGTTCTTC. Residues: CSARGRGYNEQFF.

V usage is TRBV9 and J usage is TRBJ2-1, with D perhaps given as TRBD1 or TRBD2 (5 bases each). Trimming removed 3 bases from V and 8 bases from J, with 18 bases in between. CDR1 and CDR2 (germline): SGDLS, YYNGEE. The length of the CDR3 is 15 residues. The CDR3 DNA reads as TGTGCCAGCAGCGCCTGGGACGCTTCGCTCCATGAGCAGTTCTTC. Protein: CASSAWDASLHEQFF.

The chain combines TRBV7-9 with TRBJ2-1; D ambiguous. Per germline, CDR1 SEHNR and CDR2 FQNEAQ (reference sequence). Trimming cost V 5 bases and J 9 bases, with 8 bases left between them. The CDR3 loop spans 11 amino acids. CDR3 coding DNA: TGTGCCAGCAGCGCCTTGCTTGAGCAGTTCTTC. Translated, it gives CASSALLEQFF.

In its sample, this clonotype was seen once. CDR3 bases: TGCAGCGTTGGGACTAGCGGGGACTTCTACGAGCAGTACTTC. Translated, it gives CSVGTSGDFYEQYF. The chain has TRBV29-1 and TRBJ2-7; 12 bases line up with TRBD2. Germline CDR1 reads SQVTM; CDR2 reads ANQGSEA. This CDR3 is built from 14 residues. J gave up 3 bases and V 4 bases, and 4 bases lay outside the gene matches.

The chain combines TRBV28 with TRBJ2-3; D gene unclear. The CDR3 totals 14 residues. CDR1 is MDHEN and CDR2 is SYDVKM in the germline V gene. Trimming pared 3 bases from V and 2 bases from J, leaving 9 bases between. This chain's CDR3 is CASSFLGNTDTQYF. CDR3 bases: TGTGCCAGCAGTTTCTTGGGGAACACAGATACGCAGTATTTT.

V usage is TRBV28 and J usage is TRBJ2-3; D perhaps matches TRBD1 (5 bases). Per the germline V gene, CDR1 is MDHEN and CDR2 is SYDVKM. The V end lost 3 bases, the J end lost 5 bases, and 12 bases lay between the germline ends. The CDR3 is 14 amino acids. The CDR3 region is CASSFLLRGDTQYF. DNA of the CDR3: TGTGCCAGCAGTTTCCTTTTAAGGGGAGATACGCAGTATTTT.

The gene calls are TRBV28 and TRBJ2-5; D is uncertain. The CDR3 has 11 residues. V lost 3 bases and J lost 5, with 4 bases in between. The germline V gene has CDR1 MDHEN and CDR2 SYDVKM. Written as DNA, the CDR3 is TGTGCCAGCAGTTTCGAGGAGACCCAGTACTTC. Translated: CASSFEETQYF.

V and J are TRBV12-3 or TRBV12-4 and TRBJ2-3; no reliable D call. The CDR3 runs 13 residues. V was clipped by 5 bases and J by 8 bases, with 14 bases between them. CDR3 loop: CASSRTGWATQYF. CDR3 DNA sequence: TGTGCCAGCAGTCGAACTGGGTGGGCTACGCAGTATTTT.

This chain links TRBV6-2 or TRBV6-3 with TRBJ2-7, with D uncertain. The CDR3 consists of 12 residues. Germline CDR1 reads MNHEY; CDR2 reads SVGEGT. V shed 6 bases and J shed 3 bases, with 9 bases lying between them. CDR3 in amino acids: CASSRNVYEQYF. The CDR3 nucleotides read TGTGCCAGCAGCCGAAACGTCTACGAGCAGTACTTC.

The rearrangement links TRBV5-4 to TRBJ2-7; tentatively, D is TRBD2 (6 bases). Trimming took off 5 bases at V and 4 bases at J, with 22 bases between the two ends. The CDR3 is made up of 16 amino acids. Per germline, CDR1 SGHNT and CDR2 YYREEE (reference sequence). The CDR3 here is CASSFGGSWGEYEQYF. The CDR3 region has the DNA TGTGCCAGCAGTTTTGGAGGCAGCTGGGGGGAATACGAGCAGTACTTC.

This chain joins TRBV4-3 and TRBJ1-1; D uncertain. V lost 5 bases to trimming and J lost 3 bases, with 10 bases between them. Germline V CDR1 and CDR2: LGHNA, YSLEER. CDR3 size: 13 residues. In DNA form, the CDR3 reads TGCGCCAGCAGCTGGCAGTCGGACACTGAAGCTTTCTTT. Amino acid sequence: CASSWQSDTEAFF.

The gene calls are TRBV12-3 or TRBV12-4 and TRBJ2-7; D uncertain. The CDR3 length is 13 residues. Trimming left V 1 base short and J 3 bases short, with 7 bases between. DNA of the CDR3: TGTGCCAGCAGTTTAGGAGGTCACTACGAGCAGTACTTC. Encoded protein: CASSLGGHYEQYF.

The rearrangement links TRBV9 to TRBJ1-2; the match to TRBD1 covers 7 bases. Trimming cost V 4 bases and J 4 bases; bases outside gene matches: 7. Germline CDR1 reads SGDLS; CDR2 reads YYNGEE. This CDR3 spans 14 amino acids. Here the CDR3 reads CASSPGTAFYGYTF. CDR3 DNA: TGTGCCAGCAGCCCAGGGACAGCTTTCTATGGCTACACCTTC.

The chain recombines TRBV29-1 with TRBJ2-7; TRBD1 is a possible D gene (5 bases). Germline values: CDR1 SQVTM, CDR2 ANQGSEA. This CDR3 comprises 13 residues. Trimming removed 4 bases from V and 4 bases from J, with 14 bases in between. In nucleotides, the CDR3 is TGCAGCGTTGCGAAGGGGAATCCTTACGAGCAGTACTTC. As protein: CSVAKGNPYEQYF.

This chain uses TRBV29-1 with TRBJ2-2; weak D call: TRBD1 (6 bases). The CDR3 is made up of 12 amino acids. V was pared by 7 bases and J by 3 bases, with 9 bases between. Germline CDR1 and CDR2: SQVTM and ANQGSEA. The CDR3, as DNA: TGCAGCGCAAACAGGGACACCGGGGAGCTGTTTTTT. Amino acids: CSANRDTGELFF.

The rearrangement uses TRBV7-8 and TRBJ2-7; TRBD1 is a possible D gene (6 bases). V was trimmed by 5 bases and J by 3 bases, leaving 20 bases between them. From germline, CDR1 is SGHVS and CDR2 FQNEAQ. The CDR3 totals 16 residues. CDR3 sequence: CASSTFTGTPVYEQYF. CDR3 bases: TGTGCCAGCAGCACTTTCACCGGGACACCAGTCTACGAGCAGTACTTC.